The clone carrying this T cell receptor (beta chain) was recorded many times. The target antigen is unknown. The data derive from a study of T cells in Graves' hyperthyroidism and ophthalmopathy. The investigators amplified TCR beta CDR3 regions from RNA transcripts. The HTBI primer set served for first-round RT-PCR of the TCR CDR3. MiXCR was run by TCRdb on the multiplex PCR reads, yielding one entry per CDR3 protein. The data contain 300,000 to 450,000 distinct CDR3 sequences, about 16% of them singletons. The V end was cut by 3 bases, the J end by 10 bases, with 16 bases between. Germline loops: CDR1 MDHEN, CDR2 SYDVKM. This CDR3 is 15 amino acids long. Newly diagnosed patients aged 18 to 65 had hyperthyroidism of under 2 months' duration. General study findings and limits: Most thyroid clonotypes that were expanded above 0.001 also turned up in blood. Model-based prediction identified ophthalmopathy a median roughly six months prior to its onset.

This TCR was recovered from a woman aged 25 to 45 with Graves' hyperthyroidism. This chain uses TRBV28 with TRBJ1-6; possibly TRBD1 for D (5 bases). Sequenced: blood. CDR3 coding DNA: TGTGCCAGCAGTTTTGGGTGGGGGGGAAAATCACCCCTCCACTTT. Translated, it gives CASSFGWGGKSPLHF.